This T cell receptor beta chain comes out of a study of blood T cell repertoires in COVID-19. Study overall: The United States, Italy and Spain supplied acute and convalescent COVID-19 samples. PBMCs, B-cell-depleted T cells, or T cells provided the cDNA or gDNA that made up the material.

Source study methods: Estimation of nucleated cell counts was performed using reference gene primer amplification. TCRdb's table, derived via immunoSEQ multiplex PCR, lists solely in-frame clones and lacks some. V, J and clone size derive from that table, while D and trimming were established from the DNA sequence. The sample contains approximately 190,000 clones, roughly four fifths of which appear only once. V lost 3 bases and J lost 0, with 18 bases in between. The CDR3 totals 17 residues. From germline, CDR1 is SGHAT and CDR2 FQNNGV. This clonotype was sampled from a woman aged 40 to 50 with acute or convalescent COVID-19. Sequencing was performed on peripheral blood. J is TRBJ2-7 and V is TRBV11-2, with D possibly TRBD2 on 6 matching bases. The CDR3: CASSFREVSGYSYEQYF. DNA for the CDR3: TGTGCCAGCAGCTTCCGAGAGGTTAGCGGATACTCCTACGAGCAGTACTTC.